Below, 12 T cell receptor beta chains from the same sample are listed, as sequenced in a study of OX40 agonist ivuxolimab in advanced cancers. The table came from immunoSEQ multiplex PCR; TCRdb's copy has only in-frame clones and leaves some out. The sample includes tens of thousands of clones, approximately 84% seen only once; the top ten take about 17%. The source was CD4+ or CD8+ T cells sorted from blood, collected in a trial of the OX40 agonist ivuxolimab. These receptors were collected from an adult with an advanced solid tumor such as melanoma, head and neck, liver or kidney cancer.

The V and J genes are TRBV5-4 and TRBJ1-5, with 7 bases identical to TRBD1. The CDR3 length is 17 residues. V was pared by 0 bases and J by 4 bases, with 10 bases of the junction left unmatched. In germline, CDR1 is SGHNT, CDR2 YYREEE (reference sequence). The CDR3 spells CASSLGPPGQINQPQHF. DNA for the CDR3: TGTGCCAGCAGCTTGGGGCCTCCGGGACAGATAAATCAGCCCCAGCATTTT.

V is TRBV5-5 and J is TRBJ1-1; TRBD1 matches 9 bases. This CDR3 is built from 17 residues. The V and J ends lost 2 bases and 4 bases, in that order; junction bases with no gene match: 12. Germline V gives CDR1 SGHKS, CDR2 YYEKEE (reference sequence). The CDR3 loop reads CASSFRTRQGGGTEAFF. The CDR3 bases are TGTGCCAGCAGCTTCAGGACTCGACAGGGGGGAGGCACTGAAGCTTTCTTT.

The chain combines TRBV5-4 with TRBJ2-5; D call uncertain. The CDR3 spans 15 residues. Looked up from germline, CDR1 is SGHNT and CDR2 is YYREEE (reference sequence). V gave up 3 bases and J gave up 2 bases, with 14 bases separating them. CDR3 nucleotide sequence: TGTGCCAGCAGCTCCCCCCTAGGGTCGCAAGAGACCCAGTACTTC. Translating it yields CASSSPLGSQETQYF.

This clone occurred once. V is TRBV10-3 and J is TRBJ2-1; the D gene is possibly TRBD1 (5 bases). V was cut by 3 bases and J by 8 bases, with 8 bases left in between. The CDR3 extends over 12 amino acids. Germline V gene sequence: CDR1 ENHRY, CDR2 SYGVKD. CDR3 nucleotides: TGTGCCATCAGTGACAGGGTCCATGAGCAGTTCTTC. As protein: CAISDRVHEQFF.

This chain joins TRBV29-1 and TRBJ1-2; D gene uncertain. V lost 2 bases, J lost 2 bases, and 6 bases lay in between. Germline values: CDR1 SQVTM, CDR2 ANQGSEA. This CDR3 spans 12 amino acids. CDR3 sequence: CSVEWENYGYTF. Here the CDR3 DNA reads TGCAGCGTTGAATGGGAGAACTATGGCTACACCTTC.

This chain uses TRBV6-1 with TRBJ1-1; the D is unclear. Germline V gives CDR1 MNHNS, CDR2 SASEGT. The CDR3 has 15 residues. V was cut by 3 bases and J by 3 bases, with 14 bases left in between. The DNA for the CDR3 is TGTGCCAGCAGTGAGGTATGGACCGCGGACACTGAAGCTTTCTTT. Amino acids: CASSEVWTADTEAFF.

The chain employs TRBV19 and TRBJ2-5; 8 nucleotides line up with TRBD2. With 4 bases clipped from V and 2 bases from J, the junction kept 6 bases outside the gene matches. This CDR3 region has 15 residues. The germline gives CDR1 LNHDA, CDR2 SQIVND (reference sequence). Here the CDR3 reads CASSKGGLGQETQYF. In nucleotides, the CDR3 is TGTGCCAGTAGTAAGGGGGGACTAGGTCAAGAGACCCAGTACTTC.

CDR3 nucleotide sequence: TGTGCCAGCAGTCGAGAACCGGGAAATAACAATGAGCAGTTCTTC. This sequence encodes CASSREPGNNNEQFF. The V and J genes are TRBV2 and TRBJ2-1; D may be TRBD2 (5 bases). This CDR3 has 15 residues. The germline gives CDR1 SNHLY, CDR2 FYNNEI. With 5 bases removed from V and 5 bases from J, the gap between germline ends came to 16 bases.

This rearrangement joins TRBV18 to TRBJ1-1; D might be TRBD1 (5 bases). V lost 2 bases and J 1 base, leaving 11 bases between the germline ends. There are 15 residues in the CDR3. Germline CDR1 KGHSH, CDR2 LQKENI. The CDR3 region has the DNA TGTGCCAGCTCACCATCCGGACAAACGAACACTGAAGCTTTCTTT. Protein sequence: CASSPSGQTNTEAFF.

CDR3 DNA: TGCGCCAGCAGCCTAGTAGTGGGATACACAGATACGCAGTATTTT. Encoded protein: CASSLVVGYTDTQYF. The chain is built from TRBV4-1 and TRBJ2-3; D gene unclear. Trimming pared 4 bases from V and 2 bases from J, leaving 13 bases between. The CDR3 runs to 15 residues. Germline V gene sequence: CDR1 MGHRA, CDR2 YSYEKL.

CDR3 sequence reads: CASSLSRDRGETQYF. The CDR3 region has the DNA TGTGCCAGCAGCCTCTCCCGGGACAGAGGAGAGACCCAGTACTTC. The chain links TRBV11-3 to TRBJ2-5; the match to TRBD1 covers 7 bases. Germline values: CDR1 SGHNT, CDR2 YENEEA. This CDR3 is built from 15 residues. V dropped 5 bases and J dropped 4; count of bases not matched to a gene: 10.

This clone was detected only once. This chain links TRBV10-3 with TRBJ2-1; D is unclear. With 4 bases removed from V and 8 bases from J, the gap between germline ends came to 6 bases. The CDR3 is made up of 11 amino acids. Germline CDR1 ENHRY, CDR2 SYGVKD. The CDR3 loop reads CAISVRHEQFF. Here the CDR3 DNA reads TGTGCCATCAGTGTTCGCCATGAGCAGTTCTTC.